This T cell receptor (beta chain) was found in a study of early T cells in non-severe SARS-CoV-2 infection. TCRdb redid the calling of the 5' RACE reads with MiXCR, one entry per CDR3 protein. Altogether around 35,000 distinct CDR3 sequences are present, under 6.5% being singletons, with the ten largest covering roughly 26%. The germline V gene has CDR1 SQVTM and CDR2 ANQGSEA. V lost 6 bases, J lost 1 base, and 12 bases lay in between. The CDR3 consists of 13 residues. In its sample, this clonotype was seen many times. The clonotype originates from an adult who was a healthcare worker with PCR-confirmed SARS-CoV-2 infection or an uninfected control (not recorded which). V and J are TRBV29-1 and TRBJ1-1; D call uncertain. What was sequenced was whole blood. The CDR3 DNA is TGCAGCGTCTCCACCTCGGGGAACACTGAAGCTTTCTTT. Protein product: CSVSTSGNTEAFF. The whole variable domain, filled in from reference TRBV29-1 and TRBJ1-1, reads SAVISQKPSRDICQRGTSLTIQCQVDSQVTMMFWYRQQPGQSLTLIATANQGSEATYESGFVIDKFPISRPNLTFSTLTVSNMSPEDSSIYLCSVSTSGNTEAFFGQGTRLTVV.